This T cell receptor (beta chain) derives from a study of CD8 T cells in Susac syndrome. cDNA came from around 0.54 to 1 ug RNA primed by random hexamers. Amplification of TCR beta CDR3 was carried out by immunoSEQ multiplex PCR, which covered 54 Vbeta and 13 Jbeta segments. Via MiXCR, TCRdb re-called the immunoSEQ multiplex PCR reads, giving one row per CDR3 protein. The sample has 170,000 or so distinct CDR3 sequences; more than 95% are singletons. J gave up 9 bases and V 5 bases, and 11 bases lay outside the gene matches. CDR1 and CDR2 from the germline V gene are LNHNV and YYDKDF (reference sequence). The CDR3 totals 15 residues.

The source material was CD4+ T cells from PBMCs. The source of this sequence is a human donor with Susac syndrome. The gene calls are TRBV15 and TRBJ2-4; 9 nucleotides line up with TRBD1. Here the CDR3 reads CATSRDRVMLGIQYF. In DNA, the CDR3 is TGTGCCACCAGCCGGGACAGGGTTATGTTGGGCATTCAGTACTTC. Filled out from reference TRBV15 and TRBJ2-4, the complete variable domain reads DAMVIQNPRYQVTQFGKPVTLSCSQTLNHNVMYWYQQKSSQAPKLLFHYYDKDFNNEADTPDNFQSRRPNTSFCFLDIRSPGLGDTAMYLCATSRDRVMLGIQYFGAGTRLSVL.